This T cell receptor (beta chain) was documented in a study of identifying expanded T cells in peripheral blood. This clone was found once. Its antigen is not identified. Collection occurred without any documented infections or immune events in donors. TCRdb's table, derived via immunoSEQ multiplex PCR, lists solely in-frame clones and lacks some. Among roughly 90,000 clones listed, 80% to 90% were seen once. Study-wide results and limits: Differentially abundant clones: 0.95 to 1.5 between replicates, about 16 at approximately 13 days, around 19 at four. Clone count variance between roughly two-week samples rose with total template count.

Material for sequencing was blood. The TCR originated in a person between 18 and 69 years old in good health.

The CDR3 reads CASSDSEGNPEAFF. The CDR3 DNA is TGTGCCAGCAGCGATAGTGAGGGAAATCCTGAAGCTTTCTTT. The chain joins TRBV9 to TRBJ1-1, with D unclear. The V end was cut by 3 bases, the J end by 6 bases, with 15 bases between. The germline CDR1 and CDR2 sequences are SGDLS and YYNGEE. This CDR3 is built from 14 residues.